The next 32 T cell receptor beta chains were all read from a single sample in a study of blood T cell repertoires in COVID-19. Sequencing was performed with immunoSEQ multiplex PCR; in TCRdb, only in-frame clones are kept and a portion is missing. The sample has about 59,000 clones; around four fifths are singletons. Sequenced sample: peripheral blood. These receptors all stem from a woman in her 70s with acute or convalescent COVID-19.

A single count supports this clone. CDR3 coding DNA: TGTGCCAGTAGTATAATGGGGAGTAAAAATCAGCCCCAGCATTTT. Protein sequence: CASSIMGSKNQPQHF. The chain has TRBV19 and TRBJ1-5; D is ambiguous. Trimming cost V 2 bases and J 4 bases, with 12 bases left between them. Per germline, CDR1 LNHDA and CDR2 SQIVND (reference sequence). CDR3 length: 15 amino acids.

V usage is TRBV9 and J usage is TRBJ1-1; 11 positions agree with TRBD1. CDR3 length: 15 amino acids. V dropped 3 bases and J dropped 4; count of bases not matched to a gene: 5. Looked up from germline, CDR1 is SGDLS and CDR2 is YYNGEE. DNA for the CDR3: TGTGCCAGCAGCGCGGACAGGGGGCTAGTCACTGAAGCTTTCTTT. It specifies CASSADRGLVTEAFF.

V is TRBV6-2 or TRBV6-3 and J is TRBJ1-6, with D unresolved. The V end was cut by 1 base, the J end by 5 bases, with 15 bases between. This CDR3 has 17 amino acids. Looked up from germline, CDR1 is MNHEY and CDR2 is SVGEGT. CDR3 nucleotide sequence: TGTGCCAGCAGTTACTTGTCGGGGTCGGATAATAATTCACCCCTCCACTTT. It encodes CASSYLSGSDNNSPLHF.

The chain couples TRBV5-1 to TRBJ1-1; a weak D match, TRBD1 (6 bases). V was cut by 6 bases and J by 1 base, with 16 bases left in between. CDR3 length equals 15 residues. Germline V gene lookup returns CDR1 SGHRS and CDR2 YFSETQ. The CDR3 DNA follows: TGCGCCAGCACCCGAACAGGGACCCAGAACACTGAAGCTTTCTTT. Protein product: CASTRTGTQNTEAFF.

This rearrangement joins TRBV10-1 to TRBJ2-1; D uncertain. CDR1 and CDR2 from the germline V gene are WNHNN and SYGVQD (reference sequence). V was cut by 4 bases and J by 0 bases, with 7 bases left in between. The CDR3 sequence is 14 residues long. The CDR3 here is CASSGQASYNEQFF. As DNA, the CDR3 is TGCGCCAGCAGTGGCCAGGCCTCCTACAATGAGCAGTTCTTC.

This chain links TRBV30 with TRBJ1-2, with TRBD1 matching 10 bases. Germline V gene data show CDR1 as GTSNPN and CDR2 as SVGIG (reference sequence). There are 12 residues in the CDR3. J gave up 10 bases and V 5 bases, and 7 bases lay outside the gene matches. This CDR3 is CAWWTGGLAYTF. In DNA form, the CDR3 reads TGTGCCTGGTGGACAGGGGGTTTGGCCTACACCTTC.

The gene calls are TRBV7-9 and TRBJ2-7; a weak D match, TRBD1 (6 bases). This CDR3 has 13 residues. Trimming took off 5 bases at V and 5 bases at J, with 13 bases between the two ends. The germline V gene has CDR1 SEHNR and CDR2 FQNEAQ (reference sequence). The CDR3 loop reads CASSPRGPDEQYF. The CDR3 nucleotides read TGTGCCAGCAGCCCCAGGGGACCTGACGAGCAGTACTTC.

About this clone itself: Relative to the germline gene, one junction end is altered; a read error may explain this. This sequence joins TRBV5-1 and TRBJ2-1; D not resolved. Germline values: CDR1 SGHRS, CDR2 YFSETQ. The CDR3 is made up of 13 amino acids. The CDR3 bases are TGCGCCAGCAGCTTGCCTGGGTACAGTGAGCAGTTCTTC. This translates into CASSLPGYSEQFF.

The gene calls are TRBV5-1 and TRBJ1-2; TRBD1 matches at 8 bases. Germline V gene sequence: CDR1 SGHRS, CDR2 YFSETQ. CDR3 length: 17 amino acids. The J segment lost 8 bases and the V segment lost 4 bases, leaving 19 bases of the junction unmatched. The CDR3 coding sequence is TGCGCCAGCAGCCTTGGCGGACAGGGAGGTCTGATTTCGGGCTACACCTTC. Its translation is CASSLGGQGGLISGYTF. The full variable domain, in which reference TRBV5-1 and TRBJ1-2 provide the parts outside the CDR3, is KAGVTQTPRYLIKTRGQQVTLSCSPISGHRSVSWYQQTPGQGLQFLFEYFSETQRNKGNFPGRFSGRQFSNSRSEMNVSTLELGDSALYLCASSLGGQGGLISGYTFGSGTRLTVV.

The gene calls are TRBV7-9 and TRBJ2-1, with D possibly being TRBD2 (5 bases). This CDR3 contains 13 residues. V was shortened by 4 bases and J by 4 bases, with 8 bases between the two germline ends. Germline loops: CDR1 SEHNR, CDR2 FQNEAQ (reference sequence). The CDR3 sequence is CASSSGDYNEQFF. The CDR3 DNA is TGTGCCAGCAGCTCCGGGGATTACAATGAGCAGTTCTTC.

This clone came up a few times. V is TRBV3-1 (or the pseudogene TRBV3-2) and J is TRBJ2-7, with 10 positions matching TRBD2. The V segment lost 1 base and the J segment 0 bases; nucleotides outside the gene matches: 0. CDR1 is LGHDT and CDR2 is YNNKEL in the germline V gene (reference sequence). The CDR3 consists of 15 residues. CDR3 protein: CASSQGTSGSYEQYV. The CDR3 DNA is TGTGCCAGCAGCCAAGGGACTAGCGGCTCCTACGAGCAGTACGTC.

The chain is built from TRBV10-3 and TRBJ1-1; 8 nucleotides agree with TRBD1. There are 11 residues in the CDR3. Germline loops: CDR1 ENHRY, CDR2 SYGVKD. V lost 6 bases, J lost 10 bases, and 4 bases stayed unmatched. DNA for the CDR3: TGTGCCATCAGCGGTGACAGGGGAGCTTTCTTT. Translation: CAISGDRGAFF.

This clone was seen just once. Other DNA sequences in the same sample also yield this CDR3. This rearrangement joins TRBV2 to TRBJ2-1, with 9 bases fitting TRBD2. CDR1 and CDR2 from the germline V gene are SNHLY and FYNNEI. This CDR3 has 14 residues. The trim removed 7 bases at V and 8 bases at J, leaving 9 bases unmatched. As DNA, the CDR3 is TGTGCCAGCAAACGGGGCGGGGGGGCCGATGAGCAGTTCTTC. Its translation: CASKRGGGADEQFF.

This chain connects TRBV19 to TRBJ2-5; TRBD2 is a possible D gene (7 bases). Trimming removed 5 bases from V and 2 bases from J, with 15 bases in between. This CDR3 is 15 amino acids long. Germline CDR1 is LNHDA and CDR2 is SQIVND (reference sequence). This CDR3 reads CASSPGGATQETQYF. The CDR3 nucleotides are TGTGCCAGTAGTCCTGGGGGGGCAACGCAAGAGACCCAGTACTTC.

The chain uses TRBV7-6 and TRBJ2-5, with D hard to call. Per germline, CDR1 SGHVS and CDR2 FNYEAQ. The CDR3 is 11 residues long. V was clipped by 7 bases and J by 2 bases, with 5 bases between them. The CDR3 sequence is CASTSQETQYF. CDR3 sequence (DNA): TGTGCCAGCACCTCGCAAGAGACCCAGTACTTC.

The V call is TRBV11-3, the J call TRBJ2-2, with TRBD1 as a possible D gene (6 bases). The V end lost 4 bases, the J end lost 0 bases, and 6 bases lay between the germline ends. The CDR3 sequence is 14 residues long. Per the germline V gene, CDR1 is SGHNT and CDR2 is YENEEA. CDR3 loop: CASSWTANTGELFF. The CDR3 nucleotides read TGTGCCAGCAGCTGGACAGCGAACACCGGGGAGCTGTTTTTT. Complete variable domain (other parts from reference TRBV11-3 and TRBJ2-2): EAGVVQSPRYKIIEKKQPVAFWCNPISGHNTLYWYLQNLGQGPELLIRYENEEAVDDSQLPKDRFSAERLKGVDSTLKIQPAELGDSAVYLCASSWTANTGELFFGEGSRLTVL.

The chain is built from TRBV19 and TRBJ1-5; 7 nucleotides match TRBD1. The CDR3 has 17 amino acids. V trimming: 6 bases; J trimming: 1 base; junction bases outside the gene matches: 12. The germline V gene encodes CDR1 LNHDA and CDR2 SQIVND (reference sequence). The chain's CDR3 is CASSLQAGGMSNQPQHF. The CDR3 coding sequence is TGTGCCAGTAGCCTTCAGGCAGGGGGAATGAGCAATCAGCCCCAGCATTTT.

The CDR3 reads CASSPSGLAGGELFF. As DNA, the CDR3 is TGTGCCAGCAGCCCCTCGGGACTAGCCGGCGGGGAGCTGTTTTTT. This rearrangement joins TRBV7-3 to TRBJ2-2, with 9 bases that match TRBD2. The junction had 8 bases not matched to a gene; V was cut back by 5 bases and J by 7 bases. The CDR3 sequence is 15 residues long. The germline V gene encodes CDR1 SGHTA and CDR2 FQGTGA.

CDR3: CASSPVAQGDHEQYF. The CDR3 bases are TGTGCCAGCTCACCTGTGGCCCAGGGGGACCACGAGCAGTACTTC. V gene TRBV18 combines with J gene TRBJ2-7, with 7 bases that match TRBD1. Unmatched junction bases numbered 10, after V lost 3 bases and J lost 5 bases. In germline, CDR1 is KGHSH, CDR2 LQKENI. The CDR3 covers 15 residues.

The sample holds one count of this clone. V is TRBV11-2 and J is TRBJ2-7; tentative D call: TRBD2 (7 bases). Germline V lookup: CDR1 SGHAT, CDR2 FQNNGV. The CDR3 extends over 16 amino acids. V gave up 2 bases and J gave up 3 bases, with 17 bases separating them. The CDR3 loop is CASSLRGGTKGYEQYV. The CDR3 DNA sequence: TGTGCCAGCAGCTTAAGGGGGGGTACCAAGGGCTACGAGCAGTACGTC.

The rearrangement joins TRBV3-1 (or the pseudogene TRBV3-2) to TRBJ1-1; no firm D call. Deletions cut 6 bases from V and 1 base from J, with 12 bases between. From germline, CDR1 is LGHDT and CDR2 YNNKEL (reference sequence). This CDR3 region has 14 residues. The CDR3 bases are TGTGCCAGCAGACCCTTGCAAGCGAACACTGAAGCTTTCTTT. It codes for CASRPLQANTEAFF.

This chain connects TRBV18 to TRBJ1-3; D unclear. This CDR3 is built from 18 residues. Germline lookup yields CDR1 KGHSH and CDR2 LQKENI. Deletions cut 2 bases from V and 1 base from J, with 18 bases between. The DNA for the CDR3 is TGTGCCAGCTCACCAATAGTAGGTTTGGCGGCTTCTGGAAACACCATATATTTT. It specifies CASSPIVGLAASGNTIYF.

The chain employs TRBV14 and TRBJ1-4, with 8 bases fitting TRBD1. The V gene end was trimmed by 3 bases and the J gene end by 7 bases; junction bases not matched to a gene: 13. CDR3 size: 17 residues. CDR1 and CDR2 from the germline V gene are SGHDN and FVKESK. The CDR3 region has the DNA TGTGCCAGCAGCCACGCTAAGAGGGGGACAGGTCTTGAAAAACTGTTTTTT. It codes for CASSHAKRGTGLEKLFF.

The V call is TRBV5-4, the J call TRBJ1-2; weak D call: TRBD1 (5 bases). V lost 1 base and J lost 8, with 27 bases in between. The CDR3 has 18 amino acids. CDR1 and CDR2 from the germline V gene are SGHNT and YYREEE (reference sequence). In DNA, the CDR3 is TGTGCCAGCAGCTTGTTTAATCGTCGTCGGATAGGGGAGGAAGGCTACACCTTC. Encoded protein: CASSLFNRRRIGEEGYTF.

The V gene is TRBV2, the J gene TRBJ2-5; D not certain. The CDR3 loop spans 10 amino acids. The ends were cut back, 8 bases at V and 5 bases at J, with 6 bases in the middle. Germline V CDR1 and CDR2: SNHLY, FYNNEI. The CDR3: CASAVETQYF. CDR3 in DNA: TGTGCCAGCGCGGTCGAGACCCAGTACTTC. Full variable domain (outside the CDR3, taken from reference TRBV2 and TRBJ2-5): EPEVTQTPSHQVTQMGQEVILRCVPISNHLYFYWYRQILGQKVEFLVSFYNNEISEKSEIFDDQFSVERPDGSNFTLKIRSTKLEDSAMYFCASAVETQYFGPGTRLLVL.

This clone was detected many times. The chain carries TRBV4-2 and TRBJ2-5; 13 bases fit TRBD2. CDR3 length: 18 residues. Germline CDR1 is LGHNA and CDR2 is YNFKEQ. Trimming at V came to 0 bases and at J to 4 bases, leaving 8 bases not matched to a gene. DNA of the CDR3: TGTGCCAGCAGCCAAGAACTAGCGGGGGGGCCGGTTATAGAGACCCAGTACTTC. Translating gives CASSQELAGGPVIETQYF.

This chain connects TRBV21-1 to TRBJ2-4; the table's D call, TRBD1, has no DNA check behind it. TRBV21-1 is annotated as a pseudogene. The length of the CDR3 is 17 residues. The CDR3 here is CASSICDREKAKNIQYF. The CDR3 nucleotides are TGTGCCAGCAGCATCTGCGACAGGGAAAAAGCCAAAAACATTCAGTACTTC.

This chain connects TRBV15 to TRBJ1-5; D is possibly TRBD1 (6 bases). Germline values: CDR1 LNHNV, CDR2 YYDKDF (reference sequence). This CDR3 spans 17 amino acids. Trimming stripped 3 bases from V and 0 bases from J, with 15 bases between. CDR3 DNA: TGTGCCACCAGCAGGTTGAGGGACACCTATAGCAATCAGCCCCAGCATTTT. Amino acid sequence: CATSRLRDTYSNQPQHF.

For the CDR3, the DNA is TGCAGCGTTGAGACAGGGAACAATCAGCCCCAGCATTTT. This codes for CSVETGNNQPQHF. The chain uses TRBV29-1 and TRBJ1-5; 7 bases agree with TRBD1. CDR1 and CDR2 (germline): SQVTM, ANQGSEA. Trimming removed 3 bases from V and 3 bases from J; junction bases left unmatched: 2. The CDR3 runs to 13 residues. The whole variable domain, filled in from reference TRBV29-1 and TRBJ1-5, reads SAVISQKPSRDICQRGTSLTIQCQVDSQVTMMFWYRQQPGQSLTLIATANQGSEATYESGFVIDKFPISRPNLTFSTLTVSNMSPEDSSIYLCSVETGNNQPQHFGDGTRLSIL.

The chain employs TRBV27 and TRBJ1-6; D is perhaps TRBD1 (6 bases). The CDR3 runs to 15 residues. Germline CDR1 is MNHEY and CDR2 is SMNVEV (reference sequence). Between the trimmed V and J ends, which lost 8 bases and 4 bases, there was a span of 15 bases. CDR3: CASRPSGQYNSPLHF. For the CDR3, the DNA is TGTGCCAGCCGACCATCAGGACAGTATAATTCACCCCTCCACTTT.

V gene TRBV18 combines with J gene TRBJ1-6; D gene uncertain. Germline values: CDR1 KGHSH, CDR2 LQKENI. Trimming stripped 1 base from V and 10 bases from J, with 14 bases between. This CDR3 contains 15 residues. The CDR3 reads CASSPRRSLDSPLHF. The CDR3 DNA follows: TGTGCCAGCTCACCACGGAGGTCATTAGACTCACCCCTCCACTTT. Full variable domain (rest looked up from reference TRBV18 and TRBJ1-6): NAGVMQNPRHLVRRRGQEARLRCSPMKGHSHVYWYRQLPEEGLKFMVYLQKENIIDESGMPKERFSAEFPKEGPSILRIQQVVRGDSAAYFCASSPRRSLDSPLHFGNGTRLTVT.

The chain recombines TRBV7-3 with TRBJ2-5; 12 positions agree with TRBD2. V lost 5 bases to trimming and J lost 1 base; unmatched junction nucleotides: 2. The germline gives CDR1 SGHTA, CDR2 FQGTGA. The CDR3 totals 15 residues. The CDR3 DNA sequence: TGTGCCAGCAGCCGGACTAGCGGGGTCCAAGAGACCCAGTACTTC. Encoded protein: CASSRTSGVQETQYF. Filled out from reference TRBV7-3 and TRBJ2-5, the complete variable domain reads GAGVSQTPSNKVTEKGKYVELRCDPISGHTALYWYRQSLGQGPEFLIYFQGTGAADDSGLPNDRFFAVRPEGSVSTLKIQRTERGDSAVYLCASSRTSGVQETQYFGPGTRLLVL.